The 2 T cell receptor beta chains presented below share a single source sample, sequenced in a study of T cells after yellow fever vaccination. TCRdb analysed the 5' RACE reads with MiXCR anew, one entry per CDR3 protein. The table has 450,000 to 550,000 distinct CDR3 sequences, 21% seen once; the top ten hold 15% to 20%. The source material was PBMCs, sampled approximately 22 days after the first yellow fever vaccination. All receptors derive from a man between 18 and 35 years old who received the YFV17D yellow fever vaccine.

The chain has TRBV10-2 and TRBJ2-1, with 8 nucleotides matching TRBD2. CDR1 and CDR2 (germline): WSHSY, SAAADI. CDR3 size: 13 residues. V lost 4 bases, J lost 7 bases, and 3 bases stayed unmatched. This chain's CDR3 is CASSVLAANEQFF. The CDR3 DNA reads TGCGCCAGCAGTGTACTAGCGGCTAATGAGCAGTTCTTC.

J is TRBJ2-1 and V is TRBV18, with D perhaps TRBD1 or TRBD2 (5 bases each). Per the germline V gene, CDR1 is KGHSH and CDR2 is LQKENI. Trimming removed 2 bases from V and 14 bases from J, with 19 bases in between. The length of the CDR3 is 14 residues. CDR3 region: CASSPGGEGRAEFF. DNA for the CDR3: TGTGCCAGCTCACCAGGCGGCGAGGGACGGGCGGAGTTCTTC.